Listed below are T cell receptor beta chains from one sample, sequenced in a study of blood T cell repertoires in COVID-19. Clones were read by immunoSEQ multiplex PCR, and TCRdb kept only the in-frame ones, dropping some. The sample includes about 300,000 clones, 70% to 90% of them seen just once. The sample consisted of PBMCs or T cells enriched from blood (not recorded which). The receptors derive from a man younger than 40 who had recovered from COVID-19. CDR3s include the opening cysteine and the closing phenylalanine or tryptophan. The order of the fields is CDR3 DNA, CDR3 protein, clone size, D gene, J gene, V gene. The D gene is left open where the match is weak. Expanded clones get a size class; other rows say once, few or many, or leave the size out.

TGTGCCAGCAGCCGATTTATGACAGTCTTGGGTAACTCTGGAAACACCATATATTTT | CASSRFMTVLGNSGNTIYF | NA | NA | TRBJ1-3 | TRBV7-9
TGTGCCAGCACCCGAACAGGGGGCCGGGAAAAACTGTTTTTT | CASTRTGGREKLFF | NA | TRBD1 | TRBJ1-4 | TRBV27
TGTGCCAGCAGCTTACTAGGGACAGCCGGGGAGCTGTTTTTT | CASSLLGTAGELFF | NA | TRBD1 | TRBJ2-2 | TRBV7-9
TGTGCCAGCAATAAACTAGCGGGGGGGGTAAATGAGCAGTTCTTC | CASNKLAGGVNEQFF | NA | TRBD2 | TRBJ2-1 | TRBV2
TGTGCCAGCTCAACCGGGACAGGCTGGCAGGAGCAGTACTTC | CASSTGTGWQEQYF | once | TRBD1 | TRBJ2-7 | TRBV18
TGTGCCAGCAGACGGGGACAGGGAGGAGGCTACACCTTC | CASRRGQGGGYTF | NA | TRBD1 | TRBJ1-2 | TRBV6-5
TGTGCCAGCAGCAAATCTAGCCACTATGGCTACACCTTC | CASSKSSHYGYTF | NA | NA | TRBJ1-2 | TRBV21-1
TGTGCCAGCAGCACACGTATGGGACAGGGATTCTACGAGCAGTACTTC | CASSTRMGQGFYEQYF | NA | TRBD1 | TRBJ2-7 | TRBV27
TGCGCCAGCAGCCAAGATCTTTGGAGTTTCAATCAGCCCCAGCATTTT | CASSQDLWSFNQPQHF | NA | NA | TRBJ1-5 | TRBV4-3
TGCAGTGCACCAGGGGACACTGAAGCTTTCTTT | CSAPGDTEAFF | NA | NA | TRBJ1-1 | TRBV20-1
TGCAGTGCCCAAATGAGGGATACGCAGTATTTT | CSAQMRDTQYF | NA | NA | TRBJ2-3 | TRBV20-1
TGTGCCAGCAGCCAAGAGGGACTTCAAGCAACTAATGAAAAACTGTTTTTT | CASSQEGLQATNEKLFF | NA | NA | TRBJ1-4 | TRBV3-1/TRBV3-2